The rows below give T cell receptor beta chains drawn from one sample of a study of blood T cells in healthy people across ages. MiXCR, applied by TCRdb to the 5' RACE reads, yields one record per CDR3 protein. This sample has fewer than 1.5 million distinct CDR3 sequences, with 35% to 45% found just once. Sequenced sample: blood. The receptors here all came from a woman aged 18-29 years in good health. Both conserved end residues are part of each CDR3. Each record gives: V gene, J gene, clone size, D gene, CDR3 protein, CDR3 DNA. A D gene is named only where the DNA matches it firmly. Part of the rows lack a size; the others show once, few, many or a class for expanded clones.

v_call: TRBV30
j_call: TRBJ2-3
clone_size: -
d_call: -
cdr3_aa: CAWSVEGPDTQYF
cdr3_nt: TGTGCCTGGAGTGTGGAGGGGCCAGATACGCAGTATTTT

v_call: TRBV28
j_call: TRBJ1-2
clone_size: -
d_call: -
cdr3_aa: CASSLSPGYGVNYGYTF
cdr3_nt: TGTGCCAGCAGTTTATCCCCAGGATACGGGGTAAACTATGGCTACACCTTC

v_call: TRBV20-1
j_call: TRBJ1-6
clone_size: -
d_call: -
cdr3_aa: CSAPPGQHNSPLHF
cdr3_nt: TGCAGTGCTCCTCCGGGACAACATAATTCACCCCTCCACTTT

v_call: TRBV2
j_call: TRBJ2-5
clone_size: -
d_call: TRBD1
cdr3_aa: CASSEAGQPAQTQYF
cdr3_nt: TGTGCCAGCAGTGAAGCGGGACAGCCGGCGCAGACCCAGTACTTC

v_call: TRBV9
j_call: TRBJ1-2
clone_size: -
d_call: -
cdr3_aa: CASSGTVCGYTF
cdr3_nt: TGTGCCAGCAGCGGGACCGTCTGTGGCTACACCTTC

v_call: TRBV9
j_call: TRBJ2-3
clone_size: few
d_call: -
cdr3_aa: CASSVSGADTQYF
cdr3_nt: TGTGCCAGCAGCGTTTCCGGCGCAGATACGCAGTATTTT

v_call: TRBV10-3
j_call: TRBJ1-6
clone_size: -
d_call: -
cdr3_aa: CAIRSTVFSGSPLHF
cdr3_nt: TGTGCCATCAGATCGACAGTTTTCAGCGGGTCACCCCTCCACTTT

v_call: TRBV4-1
j_call: TRBJ2-1
clone_size: -
d_call: TRBD2
cdr3_aa: CASSQMPAGGQSNEQFF
cdr3_nt: TGCGCCAGCAGCCAGATGCCAGCGGGGGGGCAGAGCAATGAGCAGTTCTTC

v_call: TRBV6-2/TRBV6-3
j_call: TRBJ1-5
clone_size: once
d_call: -
cdr3_aa: CASGDWESQPQHF
cdr3_nt: TGTGCCAGCGGGGACTGGGAAAGTCAGCCCCAGCATTTT

v_call: TRBV12-3/TRBV12-4
j_call: TRBJ1-6
clone_size: -
d_call: TRBD1
cdr3_aa: CASSRGQGTSPPHF
cdr3_nt: TGTGCCAGCAGCCGGGGACAGGGCACTTCACCCCCCCACTTT

v_call: TRBV28
j_call: TRBJ2-5
clone_size: -
d_call: -
cdr3_aa: CASSSDEARFLGTQYF
cdr3_nt: TGTGCCAGCAGTTCCGACGAGGCGCGGTTCCTGGGGACCCAGTACTTC

v_call: TRBV25-1
j_call: TRBJ1-5
clone_size: -
d_call: -
cdr3_aa: CASSEPGDHQPQHF
cdr3_nt: TGTGCCAGCAGTGAGCCGGGGGACCATCAGCCCCAGCATTTT

v_call: TRBV29-1
j_call: TRBJ2-5
clone_size: -
d_call: -
cdr3_aa: CSVEVSGQETQYF
cdr3_nt: TGCAGCGTTGAAGTGAGTGGCCAAGAGACCCAGTACTTC

v_call: TRBV6-5
j_call: TRBJ2-3
clone_size: many
d_call: -
cdr3_aa: CASSYSHGSTDTQYF
cdr3_nt: TGTGCCAGCAGTTACTCACATGGTAGCACAGATACGCAGTATTTT

v_call: TRBV12-3/TRBV12-4
j_call: TRBJ2-2
clone_size: -
d_call: TRBD1
cdr3_aa: CASSFLRGPNTGELFF
cdr3_nt: TGTGCCAGCAGTTTTCTCAGGGGGCCTAACACCGGGGAGCTGTTTTTT

v_call: TRBV18
j_call: TRBJ2-7
clone_size: -
d_call: TRBD1
cdr3_aa: CASSPRQGWIYEQYF
cdr3_nt: TGTGCCAGCTCACCGAGACAGGGTTGGATCTACGAGCAGTACTTC

v_call: TRBV6-6
j_call: TRBJ2-7
clone_size: few
d_call: TRBD2
cdr3_aa: CASSPYLSGSPYEQYF
cdr3_nt: TGTGCCAGCAGCCCATACCTCAGCGGGAGCCCCTACGAGCAGTACTTC

v_call: TRBV9
j_call: TRBJ2-4
clone_size: -
d_call: -
cdr3_aa: CASSVGDSGRNIQYF
cdr3_nt: TGTGCCAGCAGCGTAGGGGACAGCGGGAGAAACATTCAGTACTTC

v_call: TRBV29-1
j_call: TRBJ1-1
clone_size: -
d_call: -
cdr3_aa: CGVAGTLNTEAFF
cdr3_nt: TGCGGCGTCGCCGGGACGTTGAACACTGAAGCTTTCTTT

v_call: TRBV12-3/TRBV12-4
j_call: TRBJ1-5
clone_size: -
d_call: -
cdr3_aa: CASSSSGDAQPQHF
cdr3_nt: TGTGCCAGCAGTTCCAGTGGGGACGCGCAGCCCCAGCATTTT

v_call: TRBV6-6
j_call: TRBJ2-5
clone_size: -
d_call: -
cdr3_aa: CASRPGSETQYF
cdr3_nt: TGTGCCAGCAGACCAGGGTCGGAGACCCAGTACTTC

v_call: TRBV6-1
j_call: TRBJ2-1
clone_size: -
d_call: -
cdr3_aa: CAVEGTYNEQFF
cdr3_nt: TGTGCCGTGGAGGGGACATACAATGAGCAGTTCTTC

v_call: TRBV12-3/TRBV12-4
j_call: TRBJ1-1
clone_size: -
d_call: TRBD1
cdr3_aa: CASTRGGENTEAFF
cdr3_nt: TGTGCCAGCACCAGGGGGGGGGAGAACACTGAAGCTTTCTTT

v_call: TRBV5-1
j_call: TRBJ2-3
clone_size: -
d_call: -
cdr3_aa: CASSSAQGFPDTQYF
cdr3_nt: TGCGCCAGCAGCTCGGCCCAGGGTTTCCCAGATACGCAGTATTTT

v_call: TRBV5-6
j_call: TRBJ1-1
clone_size: -
d_call: -
cdr3_aa: CASSLFWQNTEAFF
cdr3_nt: TGTGCCAGCAGCTTGTTCTGGCAGAACACTGAAGCTTTCTTT

v_call: TRBV6-2/TRBV6-3
j_call: TRBJ2-3
clone_size: -
d_call: TRBD2
cdr3_aa: CASSFPSGGSSTDTQYF
cdr3_nt: TGTGCCAGCAGTTTCCCTTCTGGCGGGAGTTCAACAGATACGCAGTATTTT

v_call: TRBV2
j_call: TRBJ2-1
clone_size: -
d_call: -
cdr3_aa: CASSDWGDEQFF
cdr3_nt: TGTGCCAGCAGTGATTGGGGCGATGAGCAGTTCTTC

v_call: TRBV7-6
j_call: TRBJ2-1
clone_size: few
d_call: TRBD2
cdr3_aa: CASSLSFEAGLYNEQFF
cdr3_nt: TGTGCCAGCAGCTTAAGTTTTGAAGCGGGGCTCTACAATGAGCAGTTCTTC

v_call: TRBV20-1
j_call: TRBJ2-7
clone_size: few
d_call: TRBD1
cdr3_aa: CSARGGTGGTYF
cdr3_nt: TGCAGTGCTAGAGGCGGGACAGGAGGGACGTACTTC

v_call: TRBV28
j_call: TRBJ1-2
clone_size: -
d_call: -
cdr3_aa: CASRSEIANYGYTF
cdr3_nt: TGTGCCAGCAGATCCGAGATTGCCAACTATGGCTACACCTTC

v_call: TRBV2
j_call: TRBJ2-1
clone_size: -
d_call: -
cdr3_aa: CASSADIMGGQFF
cdr3_nt: TGTGCCAGCAGCGCAGACATCATGGGGGGGCAGTTCTTC

v_call: TRBV9
j_call: TRBJ1-1
clone_size: once
d_call: -
cdr3_aa: CASSVNTRGRWTEAFF
cdr3_nt: TGTGCCAGCAGCGTGAATACGAGGGGGAGGTGGACTGAAGCTTTCTTT

v_call: TRBV12-3/TRBV12-4
j_call: TRBJ2-5
clone_size: many
d_call: TRBD1
cdr3_aa: CASSSDRGIETQYF
cdr3_nt: TGTGCCAGCAGTAGCGACAGGGGTATAGAGACCCAGTACTTC

v_call: TRBV4-1
j_call: TRBJ2-1
clone_size: -
d_call: TRBD2
cdr3_aa: CASSQGAGGPGYNEQFF
cdr3_nt: TGCGCCAGCAGCCAAGGGGCGGGAGGGCCGGGGTACAATGAGCAGTTCTTC

v_call: TRBV29-1
j_call: TRBJ2-7
clone_size: many
d_call: -
cdr3_aa: CSVALGTVSYEQYF
cdr3_nt: TGCAGCGTTGCTCTCGGGACGGTATCCTACGAGCAGTACTTC

v_call: TRBV6-5
j_call: TRBJ2-1
clone_size: -
d_call: -
cdr3_aa: CASSYALGDVDEQFF
cdr3_nt: TGTGCCAGCAGTTACGCTTTGGGGGACGTGGATGAGCAGTTCTTC

v_call: TRBV3-1
j_call: TRBJ2-3
clone_size: few
d_call: -
cdr3_aa: CASSQGVRWELRDTQYF
cdr3_nt: TGTGCCAGCAGCCAAGGAGTCAGGTGGGAGCTGAGAGATACGCAGTATTTT

v_call: TRBV10-3
j_call: TRBJ2-2
clone_size: -
d_call: -
cdr3_aa: CAIKGLSDTGELFF
cdr3_nt: TGTGCCATCAAGGGGTTATCGGACACCGGGGAGCTGTTTTTT

v_call: TRBV7-9
j_call: TRBJ2-5
clone_size: once
d_call: -
cdr3_aa: CASSSIGEETQYF
cdr3_nt: TGTGCCAGCAGCTCAATAGGAGAAGAGACCCAGTACTTC

v_call: TRBV10-2
j_call: TRBJ1-4
clone_size: -
d_call: -
cdr3_aa: CASSELGPNEKLFF
cdr3_nt: TGCGCCAGCAGTGAACTGGGTCCTAATGAAAAACTGTTTTTT

v_call: TRBV6-1
j_call: TRBJ1-1
clone_size: -
d_call: TRBD1
cdr3_aa: CASSRTTGTGGSNTEAFF
cdr3_nt: TGTGCCAGCAGTCGCACTACCGGGACAGGGGGTTCGAACACTGAAGCTTTCTTT